The entry that follows covers one T cell receptor (beta chain) sequence. What it binds is not known. Germline V gives CDR1 SGHRS, CDR2 YFSETQ. V was pared by 7 bases and J by 5 bases, with 12 bases between. The CDR3 consists of 12 residues. Focal radiation was given together with CTLA-4 blockade (ipilimumab) to patients with chemo-refractory metastatic non-small-cell lung cancer. This sample was included in a study of radiotherapy plus CTLA-4 blockade in lung cancer. General study points: Dynamics of early blood T cell clones, together with interferon-beta, were reportedly the best predictors of response.

Some clones are missing from TCRdb's copy, which holds only in-frame ones; the method was immunoSEQ multiplex PCR. The sample consists of 80,000 or so clones, about 79% of them appearing once. This clonotype originated in a human donor with non-small cell lung cancer whose response to radiotherapy plus ipilimumab could not be evaluated. Some clones in this sample may be carry-over from other donors' samples. Here the sequenced sample was peripheral blood, taken from a patient treated with radiotherapy plus ipilimumab. V usage is TRBV5-1 and J usage is TRBJ2-5; D gene ambiguous. The CDR3: CASSQERETQYF. CDR3 nucleotides: TGCGCCAGCTCCCAGGAAAGGGAGACCCAGTACTTC. The full variable domain, completed using reference TRBV5-1 and TRBJ2-5, is KAGVTQTPRYLIKTRGQQVTLSCSPISGHRSVSWYQQTPGQGLQFLFEYFSETQRNKGNFPGRFSGRQFSNSRSEMNVSTLELGDSALYLCASSQERETQYFGPGTRLLVL.